This TCR beta chain was profiled in a study of regulatory T cells in long-lasting Graves disease. Time point indicated: newly diagnosed GD, antithyroid drugs for less than 3 months. RNA from PBMCs was the source of the TCR library. Study-level findings and limits: Compared with new cases, persistent Graves' patients showed reduced TCR diversity.

HTBI primers from iRepertoire and Arm-PCR of CDR3 regions yielded the TCR beta libraries. MiXCR, run by TCRdb on the multiplex PCR reads, gives a single entry per CDR3 protein. The profile shows about 470,000 distinct CDR3 sequences, about 15% of them singletons. The ends lost 9 bases at V and 5 bases at J; junction bases unmatched: 8. CDR3 size: 14 residues. The germline V gene has CDR1 MNHNS and CDR2 SASEGT. This clonotype was detected many times. The antigen is not known. This sample also appeared in a second study, on T cells in Graves' hyperthyroidism and ophthalmopathy. That paper adds: Diagnosis relied on clinical symptoms, serum thyroxine and TRAb, thyroid ultrasound and orbital computed tomography.

The sequence came from a woman in her twenties or thirties with Graves disease. This material consisted of peripheral blood mononuclear cells (PBMCs), taken at new diagnosis, from a patient treated with antithyroid drugs. V gene TRBV6-1 combines with J gene TRBJ2-1; the match to TRBD1 covers 9 bases. CDR3 protein: CASKDRGLNNEQFF. The CDR3 DNA sequence: TGTGCCAGTAAGGACAGGGGTCTAAACAATGAGCAGTTCTTC.